These 25 T cell receptor beta chains were sequenced from one sample in a study of response to subunit inactivated influenza vaccine. Each CDR3 protein gets one entry after TCRdb re-called the RT-PCR reads with MiXCR. The sample yields almost 250,000 distinct CDR3 sequences, 10% to 15% seen once. Specimen: non-naive T cells sorted from PBMCs, collected 14 to 15 days before vaccination. Every receptor here comes from a man over 45 who received an inactivated influenza vaccine.

This clonotype was seen at least ten times. V gene TRBV29-1 combines with J gene TRBJ2-3; no firm D call. Germline CDR1 SQVTM, CDR2 ANQGSEA. The CDR3 has 11 amino acids. The V end was cut by 4 bases, the J end by 7 bases, with 9 bases between. CDR3 in DNA: TGCAGCGTTGGATTCCAAAATACGCAGTATTTT. Its protein product is CSVGFQNTQYF.

The sample holds many counts of this clonotype. The chain joins TRBV20-1 to TRBJ1-1; D is unclear. The CDR3 is made up of 13 amino acids. Trimming stripped 0 bases from V and 1 base from J, with 6 bases between. Germline V gene sequence: CDR1 DFQATT, CDR2 SNEGSKA (reference sequence). The CDR3 loop reads CSARDFRNTEAFF. CDR3 nucleotide sequence: TGCAGTGCTAGAGATTTTAGGAACACTGAAGCTTTCTTT.

J is TRBJ1-2 and V is TRBV30; possible D gene TRBD1, 5 bases. Per germline, CDR1 GTSNPN and CDR2 SVGIG (reference sequence). This CDR3 comprises 14 residues. The V end was cut by 4 bases, the J end by 2 bases, with 14 bases between. CDR3 coding DNA: TGTGCCTGGAACCGGGTCCCAGGGAACTATGGCTACACCTTC. Protein: CAWNRVPGNYGYTF. The full variable domain, its missing parts supplied by reference TRBV30 and TRBJ1-2, is SQTIHQWPATLVQPVGSPLSLECTVEGTSNPNLYWYRQAAGRGLQLLFYSVGIGQISSEVPQNLSASRPQDRQFILSSKKLLLSDSGFYLCAWNRVPGNYGYTFGSGTRLTVV.

This clonotype occurred a few times. This chain links TRBV5-6 with TRBJ2-3; D gene unclear. The V end lost 0 bases, the J end lost 0 bases, and 14 bases lay between the germline ends. CDR3 size: 17 residues. CDR1 SGHDT and CDR2 YYEEEE come from the germline V gene. The CDR3 loop reads CASSLDHLITSTDTQYF. The CDR3 nucleotides read TGTGCCAGCAGCTTGGACCATTTGATCACGAGCACAGATACGCAGTATTTT.

The J gene is TRBJ2-4, the V gene TRBV24-1; TRBD2 might be the D (5 bases). V lost 4 bases, J lost 9 bases, and 12 bases lay in between. CDR1 is KGHDR and CDR2 is SFDVKD in the germline V gene. The CDR3 is 13 amino acids. CDR3 bases: TGTGCCACCAGTGACTACTCCCGGGGCATTCAGTACTTC. Translation gives CATSDYSRGIQYF.

This clonotype was counted many times. The chain combines TRBV3-1 with TRBJ1-6; TRBD1 agrees at 7 bases. The CDR3 contains 14 residues. The V gene end was trimmed by 7 bases and the J gene end by 6 bases; junction bases not matched to a gene: 6. Germline CDR1 and CDR2: LGHDT and YNNKEL (reference sequence). DNA of the CDR3: TGTGCCAGCACCGACAGGGCCTCTAATTCACCCCTCCACTTT. Its translation: CASTDRASNSPLHF.

The sample holds many counts of this clonotype. The V call is TRBV6-2 or TRBV6-3, the J call TRBJ2-7; D may be TRBD2 (7 bases). Per the germline V gene, CDR1 is MNHEY and CDR2 is SVGEGT. The CDR3 loop spans 14 amino acids. Trimming took off 8 bases at V and 4 bases at J, with 18 bases between the two ends. The CDR3 coding sequence is TGTGCCAGCGAAACCCCGGGGGGCAGGTACGAGCAGTACTTC. Its protein is CASETPGGRYEQYF.

This chain connects TRBV15 to TRBJ2-5, with unresolved D. CDR3 length: 13 amino acids. Deletions cut 1 base from V and 2 bases from J, with 5 bases between. From germline, CDR1 is LNHNV and CDR2 YYDKDF (reference sequence). Written as DNA, the CDR3 is TGTGCCACCAGCAGAGTGGGGCAAGAGACCCAGTACTTC. Protein sequence: CATSRVGQETQYF.

The chain joins TRBV7-2 to TRBJ2-1; D possibly corresponds to TRBD1 (8 bases). CDR3 size: 16 residues. Germline V gene lookup returns CDR1 SGHTA and CDR2 FQGNSA. Trimming left V 0 bases short and J 8 bases short, with 17 bases between. The CDR3, as DNA: TGTGCCAGCAGCTTAGCCAGGGGGCGGACTAGTCATGAGCAGTTCTTC. It specifies CASSLARGRTSHEQFF.

Many counts were recorded for this clonotype. V gene TRBV5-1 combines with J gene TRBJ1-1; 7 bases fit TRBD1. This CDR3 has 14 residues. Per germline, CDR1 SGHRS and CDR2 YFSETQ. V trimming: 4 bases; J trimming: 0 bases; junction bases outside the gene matches: 3. The chain's CDR3 is CASSEGQLNTEAFF. As DNA, the CDR3 is TGCGCCAGCAGCGAGGGACAGCTGAACACTGAAGCTTTCTTT.

This clonotype was observed a single time. This rearrangement joins TRBV27 to TRBJ1-6, with D unresolved. The V end lost 4 bases, the J end lost 7 bases, and 11 bases lay between the germline ends. The CDR3 loop spans 14 amino acids. Germline values: CDR1 MNHEY, CDR2 SMNVEV (reference sequence). The CDR3 bases are TGTGCCAGCAGTTACGACGAGGACAATTCACCCCTCCACTTT. Its protein is CASSYDEDNSPLHF.

The chain couples TRBV27 to TRBJ2-7, with TRBD2 identical over 13 bases. The CDR3 has 14 residues. With V trimmed by 2 bases and J by 9 bases, 4 bases remained unmatched. Per the germline V gene, CDR1 is MNHEY and CDR2 is SMNVEV (reference sequence). DNA for the CDR3: TGTGCCAGCAGTTTAGGACTAGCGGGAGACGGGCAGTACTTC. This codes for CASSLGLAGDGQYF.

In its sample, this clonotype was seen a few times. The chain is built from TRBV20-1 and TRBJ2-1; 10 positions agree with TRBD1. Trimming took 6 bases from V and 4 from J; bases not matched to a gene: 6. The CDR3 consists of 14 residues. CDR1 and CDR2 (germline): DFQATT, SNEGSKA (reference sequence). This chain's CDR3 is CSATPGQGYNEQFF. For the CDR3, the DNA is TGCAGTGCAACACCGGGACAGGGGTACAATGAGCAGTTCTTC.

The V and J genes are TRBV29-1 and TRBJ2-7; TRBD1 aligns across 11 bases. Trimming removed 3 bases from V and 3 bases from J; junction bases left unmatched: 4. The CDR3 runs to 14 residues. Germline V gene lookup returns CDR1 SQVTM and CDR2 ANQGSEA. Here the CDR3 reads CSVEGQGEIYEQYF. The CDR3 DNA reads as TGCAGCGTTGAGGGACAGGGGGAGATCTACGAGCAGTACTTC.

This clonotype has a handful of counts. The chain is built from TRBV12-3 or TRBV12-4 and TRBJ1-4; TRBD1 aligns across 8 bases. The CDR3 is made up of 14 amino acids. Trimming at V came to 2 bases and at J to 10 bases, leaving 6 bases not matched to a gene. This chain's CDR3 is CASSLRTGSGKLFF. CDR3 DNA sequence: TGTGCCAGCAGTTTAAGGACAGGGAGCGGAAAACTGTTTTTT.

This clonotype has just a few counts. The chain carries TRBV2 and TRBJ2-7; 8 nucleotides align to TRBD2. V shed 7 bases and J 3 bases; nucleotides not matched to a gene: 11. This CDR3 has 15 amino acids. CDR1 and CDR2 from the germline V gene are SNHLY and FYNNEI. The DNA of the CDR3 is TGTGCCAGCATCCCTGGACTAGCAGAAGTCTACGAGCAGTACTTC. Residues: CASIPGLAEVYEQYF.

This clonotype came up a few times. The V and J genes are TRBV18 and TRBJ2-1; 8 nucleotides agree with TRBD2. The germline V gene encodes CDR1 KGHSH and CDR2 LQKENI. Unmatched junction bases numbered 5, after V lost 2 bases and J lost 5 bases. The CDR3 length is 15 residues. For the CDR3, the DNA is TGTGCCAGCTCACCATCTCGCGGGGGGCACAATGAGCAGTTCTTC. As protein: CASSPSRGGHNEQFF.

This clonotype was seen only a few times. The chain uses TRBV20-1 and TRBJ2-1; 10 bases are a match to TRBD2. Trimming cost V 6 bases and J 4 bases; bases outside gene matches: 6. Germline V gene data show CDR1 as DFQATT and CDR2 as SNEGSKA (reference sequence). The CDR3 covers 14 residues. CDR3 coding DNA: TGCAGTGCATCTTCTAGCGGGAGTTACAATGAGCAGTTCTTC. Protein: CSASSSGSYNEQFF.

V usage is TRBV7-2 and J usage is TRBJ1-2; weak D call: TRBD1 (5 bases). Between the trimmed V and J ends, which lost 4 bases and 5 bases, there was a span of 17 bases. Germline V gene data show CDR1 as SGHTA and CDR2 as FQGNSA. CDR3 length: 15 amino acids. CDR3 coding DNA: TGTGCCAGCAGCTCCCGCCGCGGCGGGGGGTATGGCTACACCTTC. Its translation: CASSSRRGGGYGYTF.

The chain employs TRBV6-1 and TRBJ2-3; 8 positions agree with TRBD1. The junction had 2 bases not matched to a gene; V was cut back by 6 bases and J by 6 bases. Germline V gives CDR1 MNHNS, CDR2 SASEGT. The CDR3 totals 12 residues. DNA of the CDR3: TGTGCCAGCAGGCGGACAGGGGATACGCAGTATTTT. This sequence encodes CASRRTGDTQYF.

This clonotype occurred a few times. The gene calls are TRBV11-1 and TRBJ2-7, with 12 bases matching TRBD2. V was pared by 0 bases and J by 2 bases, with 8 bases of the junction left unmatched. Germline V gene data show CDR1 as SGHAT and CDR2 as FQDESV (reference sequence). The CDR3 covers 18 residues. Written as DNA, the CDR3 is TGTGCCAGCAGCTTAGCGGAGGGACTAGCGGGTAGAACCTACGAGCAGTACTTC. It translates to CASSLAEGLAGRTYEQYF.

Only a few counts were recorded for this clonotype. The rearrangement uses TRBV27 and TRBJ2-1; no definite D call. From germline, CDR1 is MNHEY and CDR2 SMNVEV (reference sequence). The length of the CDR3 is 14 residues. The V end was cut by 6 bases, the J end by 7 bases, with 16 bases between. CDR3 sequence reads: CASSDSGFSNEQFF. Written as DNA, the CDR3 is TGTGCCAGCAGCGACTCCGGGTTCTCGAATGAGCAGTTCTTC.

This clonotype was observed at least ten times. The rearrangement joins TRBV25-1 to TRBJ1-1; D possibly corresponds to TRBD1 (6 bases). V gave up 4 bases and J gave up 1 base, with 7 bases separating them. The CDR3 contains 13 residues. CDR1 and CDR2 (germline): MGHDK, SYGVNS. The CDR3 reads CASSATGNTEAFF. CDR3 nucleotides: TGTGCCAGCAGTGCGACAGGGAACACTGAAGCTTTCTTT.

There are a few counts of this clonotype. A junction end diverges from the germline sequence, so it may reflect a read error. This sequence joins TRBV11-2 and TRBJ2-5; 9 bases align to TRBD2. Per germline, CDR1 SGHAT and CDR2 FQNNGV. The CDR3 runs 17 residues. CDR3 residues: CASSLDLGGGAQGTQYF. In DNA form, the CDR3 reads TGTGCCAGCAGCTTAGATCTGGGCGGGGGGGCCCAAGGGACCCAGTACTTC. Drawing the rest from reference TRBV11-2 and TRBJ2-5, the complete variable domain is EAGVAQSPRYKIIEKRQSVAFWCNPISGHATLYWYQQILGQGPKLLIQFQNNGVVDDSQLPKDRFSAERLKGVDSTLKIQPAKLEDSAVYLCASSLDLGGGAQGTQYFGPGTRLLVL.

The genes are TRBV5-1 and TRBJ2-7; D is possibly TRBD1 (6 bases). V was shortened by 4 bases and J by 1 base, with 12 bases between the two germline ends. The CDR3 is 14 amino acids. CDR1 is SGHRS and CDR2 is YFSETQ in the germline V gene. The CDR3 DNA reads TGCGCCAGCAGCGACCGGGACATGTCCTACGAGCAGTACTTC. It specifies CASSDRDMSYEQYF.